Shown below are 23 T cell receptor beta chains from a single sample sequenced in a study of blood T cell repertoires in COVID-19. Libraries were prepared by immunoSEQ multiplex PCR; TCRdb keeps only in-frame clonotypes and omits some of them. The repertoire includes about 82,000 clones, about four fifths of them detected once, and 15% to 20% sits in the top ten. Sequencing used peripheral blood. These receptors originate from an older woman with acute or convalescent COVID-19.

V and J are TRBV9 and TRBJ2-7, with D perhaps matching TRBD1 (5 bases). Trimming shortened V by 3 bases and J by 2 bases, and 12 bases separated the two germline ends. CDR1 is SGDLS, CDR2 YYNGEE, per germline. This CDR3 is 14 amino acids long. CDR3 residues: CASSARTRPYEQYF. The DNA of the CDR3 is TGTGCCAGCAGCGCAAGGACACGGCCCTACGAGCAGTACTTC.

V is TRBV28 and J is TRBJ1-2; 10 positions match TRBD1. V dropped 4 bases and J dropped 4; count of bases not matched to a gene: 9. Germline V gene data show CDR1 as MDHEN and CDR2 as SYDVKM. The CDR3 length is 16 residues. For the CDR3, the DNA is TGTGCCAGCAGTTCAGGGACAGGGGTAGTGAGCTATGGCTACACCTTC. Residues: CASSSGTGVVSYGYTF.

This sequence joins TRBV27 and TRBJ2-7; tentatively, D is TRBD1 (5 bases). From germline, CDR1 is MNHEY and CDR2 SMNVEV (reference sequence). V shed 0 bases and J shed 5 bases, with 11 bases lying between them. This CDR3 comprises 14 residues. CDR3 loop: CASSLSQGWDEQYF. The CDR3 nucleotides are TGTGCCAGCAGTTTATCTCAGGGTTGGGACGAGCAGTACTTC.

V gene TRBV5-1 combines with J gene TRBJ2-7; 11 nucleotides agree with TRBD2. Germline lookup yields CDR1 SGHRS and CDR2 YFSETQ. This CDR3 spans 15 amino acids. Trimming took 4 bases from V and 2 from J; bases not matched to a gene: 5. The CDR3 nucleotides read TGCGCCAGCAGCCCACTTAGCGGGGGGGCCTACGAGCAGTACTTC. This sequence encodes CASSPLSGGAYEQYF.

CDR3 protein: CASSYPGTGEAFF. The CDR3 DNA sequence: TGTGCCAGCAGTTACCCCGGGACAGGGGAAGCTTTCTTT. The J gene is TRBJ1-1, the V gene TRBV6-2 or TRBV6-3; TRBD1 agrees at 9 bases. Germline CDR1 and CDR2: MNHEY and SVGEGT. V dropped 2 bases and J dropped 8; count of bases not matched to a gene: 3. CDR3 length: 13 residues.

The J gene is TRBJ2-3, the V gene TRBV7-8; 13 nucleotides line up with TRBD2. Trimming removed 0 bases from V and 0 bases from J; junction bases left unmatched: 6. This CDR3 has 19 residues. Germline CDR1 reads SGHVS; CDR2 reads FQNEAQ. CDR3 region: CASSLARGTSGTSTDTQYF. The CDR3 DNA reads as TGTGCCAGCAGCTTAGCTCGGGGGACTAGCGGGACAAGCACAGATACGCAGTATTTT. Filled out from reference TRBV7-8 and TRBJ2-3, the complete variable domain reads GAGVSQSPRYKVAKRGQDVALRCDPISGHVSLFWYQQALGQGPEFLTYFQNEAQLDKSGLPSDRFFAERPEGSVSTLKIQRTQQEDSAVYLCASSLARGTSGTSTDTQYFGPGTRLTVL.

The chain couples TRBV30 to TRBJ1-3; D not resolved. The germline gives CDR1 GTSNPN, CDR2 SVGIG (reference sequence). V lost 5 bases to trimming and J lost 3 bases, with 5 bases between them. This CDR3 is built from 11 residues. The CDR3 region is CAWELGNTIYF. The CDR3 bases are TGTGCCTGGGAACTTGGAAACACCATATATTTT.

The chain combines TRBV3-1 (or the pseudogene TRBV3-2) with TRBJ2-7; D is undetermined. V gave up 2 bases and J gave up 5 bases, with 16 bases separating them. CDR3 size: 15 residues. In germline, CDR1 is LGHDT, CDR2 YNNKEL (reference sequence). CDR3 amino acids: CASSQQLGAAHEQYF. The CDR3 region has the DNA TGTGCCAGCAGCCAACAATTAGGAGCCGCTCACGAGCAGTACTTC.

This clone was detected only once. J is TRBJ1-4 and V is TRBV7-9; D is unclear. There are 12 residues in the CDR3. Trimming removed 5 bases from V and 8 bases from J, with 9 bases in between. The germline CDR1 and CDR2 sequences are SEHNR and FQNEAQ (reference sequence). The CDR3 here is CASSQYAEKLFF. CDR3 in DNA: TGTGCCAGCAGCCAGTACGCAGAAAAACTGTTTTTT.

The V and J genes are TRBV24-1 and TRBJ2-5; possible D gene TRBD2, 6 bases. CDR3 length: 15 residues. Germline assignment: CDR1 KGHDR and CDR2 SFDVKD. V was pared by 5 bases and J by 1 base, with 13 bases between. The CDR3 is CATSAAGRSQETQYF. The CDR3 DNA sequence: TGTGCCACCAGTGCAGCGGGCCGAAGCCAAGAGACCCAGTACTTC.

The gene calls are TRBV11-2 and TRBJ2-3, with 10 bases identical to TRBD2. Losses at the gene ends were 5 bases for V and 6 bases for J; bases not matched to a gene: 8. Per the germline V gene, CDR1 is SGHAT and CDR2 is FQNNGV. The CDR3 has 15 amino acids. The CDR3 DNA is TGTGCCAGCAGCCCATATAGCGGGGGGCCCGATACGCAGTATTTT. Residues: CASSPYSGGPDTQYF.

The chain couples TRBV30 to TRBJ2-1, with 9 bases identical to TRBD2. Germline loops: CDR1 GTSNPN, CDR2 SVGIG (reference sequence). Trimming took 0 bases from V and 6 from J; bases not matched to a gene: 3. The CDR3 has 14 amino acids. The CDR3 is CAWSVLSGGNEQFF. As DNA, the CDR3 is TGTGCCTGGAGTGTACTTAGCGGGGGCAATGAGCAGTTCTTC.

The chain uses TRBV7-2 and TRBJ1-2; unclear D gene. V lost 4 bases and J 2 bases, leaving 14 bases between the germline ends. The CDR3 consists of 15 residues. Per germline, CDR1 SGHTA and CDR2 FQGNSA. The CDR3 nucleotides read TGTGCCAGCAGCTCACAGTTGAGGGAAAACTATGGCTACACCTTC. Its translation: CASSSQLRENYGYTF. The full variable domain, completed using reference TRBV7-2 and TRBJ1-2, is GAGVSQSPSNKVTEKGKDVELRCDPISGHTALYWYRQSLGQGLEFLIYFQGNSAPDKSGLPSDRFSAERTGGSVSTLTIQRTQQEDSAVYLCASSSQLRENYGYTFGSGTRLTVV.

The chain is built from TRBV11-3 and TRBJ2-1; 9 bases agree with TRBD2. CDR1 SGHNT and CDR2 YENEEA come from the germline V gene. The ends lost 3 bases at V and 8 bases at J; junction bases unmatched: 8. The CDR3 loop spans 15 amino acids. The CDR3 loop reads CASSFLSGRIDEQFF. CDR3 DNA: TGTGCCAGCAGCTTTCTCAGCGGGAGGATAGATGAGCAGTTCTTC.

This chain links TRBV7-2 with TRBJ2-7; 8 nucleotides line up with TRBD1. The junction had 5 bases not matched to a gene; V was cut back by 5 bases and J by 2 bases. The CDR3 contains 14 residues. Germline V gives CDR1 SGHTA, CDR2 FQGNSA. CDR3 nucleotide sequence: TGTGCCAGCAGCAGAGGACAGGGTACCTACGAGCAGTACTTC. Its translation is CASSRGQGTYEQYF. Based on the CDR3 plus reference TRBV7-2 and TRBJ2-7, the full variable domain is GAGVSQSPSNKVTEKGKDVELRCDPISGHTALYWYRQSLGQGLEFLIYFQGNSAPDKSGLPSDRFSAERTGGSVSTLTIQRTQQEDSAVYLCASSRGQGTYEQYFGPGTRLTVT.

The rearrangement joins TRBV11-3 to TRBJ2-1; 11 bases align to TRBD2. Trimming removed 4 bases from V and 12 bases from J; junction bases left unmatched: 8. The CDR3 sequence is 14 residues long. Germline V lookup: CDR1 SGHNT, CDR2 YENEEA. Here the CDR3 reads CASSYPALAGAQFF. The DNA for the CDR3 is TGTGCCAGCAGCTATCCCGCACTAGCGGGGGCGCAGTTCTTC.

This clone was seen only once. This chain connects TRBV7-2 to TRBJ2-3, with 9 bases aligning to TRBD2. Germline values: CDR1 SGHTA, CDR2 FQGNSA. Trimming took 1 base from V and 5 from J; bases not matched to a gene: 7. CDR3 length equals 16 residues. CDR3 sequence (DNA): TGTGCCAGCAGCTTAGTACTAGCGGGCTTACAAGATACGCAGTATTTT. Protein sequence: CASSLVLAGLQDTQYF.

Only one count was recorded for this clone. This rearrangement joins TRBV21-1 to TRBJ2-7; the D call of TRBD2 is as the table states it, not checked on the DNA. TRBV21-1 is labeled a pseudogene. The CDR3 spans 16 residues. This chain's CDR3 is CASILGVAGGDYEQYF. CDR3 sequence (DNA): TGTGCCAGCATCTTAGGGGTAGCGGGAGGGGACTACGAGCAGTACTTC.

The rearrangement uses TRBV6-2 or TRBV6-3 and TRBJ2-3; weak D call: TRBD2 (7 bases). This CDR3 is built from 16 residues. V was clipped by 2 bases and J by 5 bases, with 17 bases between them. Germline-derived CDR1 and CDR2 are MNHEY and SVGEGT. CDR3 coding DNA: TGTGCCAGCAGTTACCCTAGGGGGGGGGCTATAGATACGCAGTATTTT. This gives the protein CASSYPRGGAIDTQYF.

The V and J genes are TRBV11-3 and TRBJ1-1; D may be TRBD1 (6 bases). Germline CDR1 SGHNT, CDR2 YENEEA. V was clipped by 1 base and J by 1 base, with 19 bases between them. The CDR3 covers 18 residues. CDR3 in DNA: TGTGCCAGCAGCTTAGGTCACCTTTACAGGGTGGGGAACACTGAAGCTTTCTTT. Amino acids: CASSLGHLYRVGNTEAFF.

The chain carries TRBV6-1 and TRBJ2-7, with 8 positions matching TRBD1. The trim removed 1 base at V and 2 bases at J, leaving 4 bases unmatched. Germline V CDR1 and CDR2: MNHNS, SASEGT. This CDR3 region has 15 residues. The CDR3 region is CASSEGRGRPYEQYF. In DNA, the CDR3 is TGTGCCAGCAGTGAAGGCAGGGGGCGTCCCTACGAGCAGTACTTC.

The chain joins TRBV24-1 to TRBJ2-1; no clear D gene. Trimming cost V 0 bases and J 6 bases, with 11 bases left between them. This CDR3 has 15 amino acids. CDR1 is KGHDR, CDR2 SFDVKD, per germline. CDR3 protein: CATSDLSGVCNEQFF. The CDR3 DNA reads TGTGCCACCAGTGATTTGTCTGGAGTTTGCAATGAGCAGTTCTTC.

V gene TRBV27 combines with J gene TRBJ1-2; 10 positions agree with TRBD1. This CDR3 spans 14 amino acids. V lost 1 base, J lost 7 bases, and 3 bases stayed unmatched. Germline V CDR1 and CDR2: MNHEY, SMNVEV (reference sequence). This CDR3 reads CASSLFGDRGGYTF. Here the CDR3 DNA reads TGTGCCAGCAGTTTATTTGGGGACAGGGGTGGCTACACCTTC.